What follows are 10 T cell receptor beta chains derived from one specimen sequenced in a study of T cell changes during pregnancy in multiple sclerosis (dated by TCRdb to 2018 to 2020). Libraries were built with the immunoSEQ multiplex PCR assay. TCRdb provides this immuneACCESS table in a form limited to in-frame rearrangements. Some clones are lacking; in checked studies, under half of them reflect an unresolved V gene, and why the rest are absent is not known. In all, the sample holds tens of thousands of clones, and about nine tenths of those were seen once. Of the sample, roughly 3.3% is held by the ten largest clones. The sample consisted of peripheral blood, taken in the first trimester of pregnancy. The source of these receptors is a female donor in good health, enrolled as a control in a pregnancy study.

V usage is TRBV4-3 and J usage is TRBJ1-5; D may be TRBD1 (6 bases). The germline gives CDR1 LGHNA, CDR2 YSLEER. Deletions cut 1 base from V and 0 bases from J, with 7 bases between. The CDR3 totals 15 residues. This chain's CDR3 is CASSQGRGSNQPQHF. The CDR3 nucleotides are TGCGCCAGCAGCCAAGGCAGGGGTAGCAATCAGCCCCAGCATTTT.

The rearrangement uses TRBV5-1 and TRBJ2-7, with a tentative D call TRBD1 (6 bases). V was trimmed by 0 bases and J by 2 bases, leaving 9 bases between them. Germline V gene lookup returns CDR1 SGHRS and CDR2 YFSETQ. This CDR3 comprises 14 residues. The CDR3 loop is CASSLDRETYEQYF. CDR3 sequence (DNA): TGCGCCAGCAGCTTGGACAGGGAAACCTACGAGCAGTACTTC.

Worth noting for this clone: The germline gene is not matched at one end of the junction; a read error may be the cause. The chain is built from TRBV7-7 and TRBJ2-1; 7 positions match TRBD1. CDR1 is SSHAT and CDR2 is FNYEAQ in the germline V gene (reference sequence). This CDR3 is built from 15 residues. CDR3 amino acids: CASSLTGSSYNEQFF. The CDR3 bases are TGTGCTAGCAGCTTGACAGGGAGCTCCTACAATGAGCAGTTCTTC.

The CDR3 DNA reads TGTGCCAGCAGTCATACCATACAGGACAACTATGGCTACACCTTC. Translation gives CASSHTIQDNYGYTF. The chain employs TRBV5-6 and TRBJ1-2; D is possibly TRBD1 (5 bases). The CDR3 is 15 amino acids. With 5 bases removed from V and 2 bases from J, the gap between germline ends came to 16 bases. The germline V gene has CDR1 SGHDT and CDR2 YYEEEE.

The rearrangement joins TRBV6-5 to TRBJ1-2, with D uncertain. Trimming stripped 6 bases from V and 1 base from J, with 15 bases between. CDR1 and CDR2 from the germline V gene are MNHEY and SVGAGI. The CDR3 has 15 residues. As DNA, the CDR3 is TGTGCCAGCAGGGAGGCAGGAGTTCTTAACTATGGCTACACCTTC. It codes for CASREAGVLNYGYTF.

The chain uses TRBV6-5 and TRBJ2-1, with 13 bases identical to TRBD2. V lost 6 bases to trimming and J lost 7 bases; unmatched junction nucleotides: 6. This CDR3 contains 15 residues. Germline V gene data show CDR1 as MNHEY and CDR2 as SVGAGI. The CDR3 DNA reads TGTGCCAGCAGAACACTAGCGGGGGGGAAAAATGAGCAGTTCTTC. The encoded protein is CASRTLAGGKNEQFF.

The chain couples TRBV7-9 to TRBJ1-3, with 7 nucleotides matching TRBD1. Unmatched junction bases numbered 4, after V lost 5 bases and J lost 0 bases. CDR1 is SEHNR and CDR2 is FQNEAQ in the germline V gene (reference sequence). There are 15 residues in the CDR3. CDR3 region: CASSRAGGSGNTIYF. The CDR3 DNA is TGTGCCAGCAGCCGAGCAGGGGGCTCTGGAAACACCATATATTTT.

The chain has TRBV7-2 and TRBJ1-3; 7 bases map to TRBD1. With V trimmed by 2 bases and J by 4 bases, 2 bases remained unmatched. The CDR3 totals 14 residues. CDR1 is SGHTA and CDR2 is FQGNSA in the germline V gene. Here the CDR3 DNA reads TGTGCCAGCAGCTTAACAGGGGCCGGAAACACCATATATTTT. Amino acid sequence: CASSLTGAGNTIYF. Supplemented by reference TRBV7-2 and TRBJ1-3, the full variable domain reads GAGVSQSPSNKVTEKGKDVELRCDPISGHTALYWYRQSLGQGLEFLIYFQGNSAPDKSGLPSDRFSAERTGGSVSTLTIQRTQQEDSAVYLCASSLTGAGNTIYFGEGSWLTVV.

The chain carries TRBV7-8 and TRBJ1-4, with D tentatively TRBD1 (5 bases). The V end was cut by 2 bases, the J end by 8 bases, with 15 bases between. The CDR3 is made up of 15 amino acids. CDR1 and CDR2 (germline): SGHVS, FQNEAQ. CDR3 sequence (DNA): TGTGCCAGCAGCTTAATGGGACTGGAGGGGGAAAAACTGTTTTTT. Its protein product is CASSLMGLEGEKLFF.

This sequence joins TRBV6-5 and TRBJ2-5; 9 bases align to TRBD2. V gave up 7 bases and J gave up 6 bases; unmatched junction bases: 12. Germline CDR1 is MNHEY and CDR2 is SVGAGI. This CDR3 spans 15 amino acids. CDR3 protein: CASKRTSEGRQTQYF. In DNA form, the CDR3 reads TGTGCCAGCAAGCGGACTAGCGAAGGGAGACAGACCCAGTACTTC.